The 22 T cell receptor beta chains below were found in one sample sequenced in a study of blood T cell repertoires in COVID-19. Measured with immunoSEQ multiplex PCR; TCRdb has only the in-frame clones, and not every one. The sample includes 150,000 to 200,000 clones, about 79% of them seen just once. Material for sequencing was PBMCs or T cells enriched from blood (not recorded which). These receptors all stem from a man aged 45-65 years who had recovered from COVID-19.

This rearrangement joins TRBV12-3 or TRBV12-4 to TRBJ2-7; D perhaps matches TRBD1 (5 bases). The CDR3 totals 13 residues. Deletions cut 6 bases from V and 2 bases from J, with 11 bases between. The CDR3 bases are TGTGCCAGCAGATCCCAGGGAACCTACGAGCAGTACTTC. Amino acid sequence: CASRSQGTYEQYF.

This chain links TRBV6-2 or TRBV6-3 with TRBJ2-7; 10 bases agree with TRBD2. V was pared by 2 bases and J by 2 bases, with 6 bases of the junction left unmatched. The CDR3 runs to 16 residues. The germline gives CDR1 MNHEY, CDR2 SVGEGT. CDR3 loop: CASSYPRTSGTYEQYF. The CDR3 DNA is TGTGCCAGCAGTTACCCCAGGACTAGCGGTACCTACGAGCAGTACTTC.

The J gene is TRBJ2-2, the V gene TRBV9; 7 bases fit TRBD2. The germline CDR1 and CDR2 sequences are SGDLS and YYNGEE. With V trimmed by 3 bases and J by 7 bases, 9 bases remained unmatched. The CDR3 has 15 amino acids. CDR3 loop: CASSEQRGKVGELFF. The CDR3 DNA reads TGTGCCAGCAGCGAGCAGCGGGGTAAAGTCGGGGAGCTGTTTTTT.

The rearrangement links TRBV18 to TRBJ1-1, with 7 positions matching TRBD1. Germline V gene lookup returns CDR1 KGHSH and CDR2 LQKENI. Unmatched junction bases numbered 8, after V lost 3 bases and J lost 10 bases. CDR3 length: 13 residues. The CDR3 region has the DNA TGTGCCAGCTCACCGAATAACAGGGGTCTAGCTTTCTTT. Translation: CASSPNNRGLAFF.

The CDR3 loop is CASSTQGMPQHF. CDR3 DNA sequence: TGTGCCAGCAGCACACAGGGTATGCCCCAGCATTTT. The V call is TRBV2, the J call TRBJ1-5; D may be TRBD1 (6 bases). Germline CDR1 and CDR2: SNHLY and FYNNEI. The V end was cut by 6 bases, the J end by 9 bases, with 12 bases between. The CDR3 contains 12 residues.

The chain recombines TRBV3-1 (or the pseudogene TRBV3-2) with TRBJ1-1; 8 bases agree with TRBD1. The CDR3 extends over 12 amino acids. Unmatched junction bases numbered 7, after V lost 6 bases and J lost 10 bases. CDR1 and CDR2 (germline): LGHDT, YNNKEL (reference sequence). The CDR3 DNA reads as TGTGCCAGCAGTCGCGGACAGGGTATAGCTTTCTTT. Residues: CASSRGQGIAFF.

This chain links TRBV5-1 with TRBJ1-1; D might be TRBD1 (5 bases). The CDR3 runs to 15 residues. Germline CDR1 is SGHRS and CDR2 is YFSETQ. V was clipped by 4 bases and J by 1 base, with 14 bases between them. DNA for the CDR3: TGCGCCAGCAGCCCACCCTTGGGGGGGAACACTGAAGCTTTCTTT. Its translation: CASSPPLGGNTEAFF.

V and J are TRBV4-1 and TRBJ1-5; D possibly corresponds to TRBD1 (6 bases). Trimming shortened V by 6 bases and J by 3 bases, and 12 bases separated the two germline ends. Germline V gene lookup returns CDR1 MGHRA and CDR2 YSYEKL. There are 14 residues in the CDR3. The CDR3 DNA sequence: TGCGCCAGCAGGGGAACAGGGATCAATCAGCCCCAGCATTTT. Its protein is CASRGTGINQPQHF.

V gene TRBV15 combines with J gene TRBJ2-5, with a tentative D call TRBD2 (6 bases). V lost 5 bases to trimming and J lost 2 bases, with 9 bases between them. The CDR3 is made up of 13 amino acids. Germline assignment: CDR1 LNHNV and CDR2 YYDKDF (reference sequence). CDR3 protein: CATSGGLQETQYF. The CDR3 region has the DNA TGTGCCACCAGCGGAGGACTACAAGAGACCCAGTACTTC.

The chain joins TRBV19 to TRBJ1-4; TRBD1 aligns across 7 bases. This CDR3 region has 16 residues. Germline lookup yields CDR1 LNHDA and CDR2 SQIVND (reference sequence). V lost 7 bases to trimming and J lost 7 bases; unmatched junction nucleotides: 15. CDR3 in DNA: TGTGCCAGTACCGGGCTAACCGGGACAGCTTCTGAAAAACTGTTTTTT. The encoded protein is CASTGLTGTASEKLFF.

Here the CDR3 reads CASSQSPSDQPQHF. In DNA, the CDR3 is TGCGCCAGCAGCCAATCCCCGTCGGATCAGCCCCAGCATTTT. The chain couples TRBV4-1 to TRBJ1-5, with D hard to call. Trimming shortened V by 2 bases and J by 5 bases, and 10 bases separated the two germline ends. Germline values: CDR1 MGHRA, CDR2 YSYEKL. The CDR3 is 14 amino acids.

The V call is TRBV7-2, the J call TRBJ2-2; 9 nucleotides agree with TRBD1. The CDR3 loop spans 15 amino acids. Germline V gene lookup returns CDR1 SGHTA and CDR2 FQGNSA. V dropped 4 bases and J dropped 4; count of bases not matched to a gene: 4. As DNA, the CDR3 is TGTGCCAGCAGCTCACAGGGGGCTGGCACCGGGGAGCTGTTTTTT. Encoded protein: CASSSQGAGTGELFF.

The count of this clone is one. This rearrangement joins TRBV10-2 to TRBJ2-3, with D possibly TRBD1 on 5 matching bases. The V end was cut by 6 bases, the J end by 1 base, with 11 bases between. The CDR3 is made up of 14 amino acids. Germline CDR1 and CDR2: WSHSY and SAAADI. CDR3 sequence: CASSWGIRTDTQYF. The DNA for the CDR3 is TGCGCCAGCAGCTGGGGCATCCGCACAGATACGCAGTATTTT.

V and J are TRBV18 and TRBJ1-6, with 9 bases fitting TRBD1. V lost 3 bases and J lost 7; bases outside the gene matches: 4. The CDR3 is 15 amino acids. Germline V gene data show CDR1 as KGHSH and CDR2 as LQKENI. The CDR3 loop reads CASSPGQGRNSPLHF. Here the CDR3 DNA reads TGTGCCAGCTCACCGGGACAGGGCCGCAATTCACCCCTCCACTTT.

This CDR3 is CASSEPALGARGNQPQHF. The CDR3 DNA reads as TGTGCCAGCAGTGAACCCGCTTTGGGGGCGCGGGGCAATCAGCCCCAGCATTTT. The chain employs TRBV6-1 and TRBJ1-5; TRBD1 is a possible D gene (6 bases). V lost 2 bases to trimming and J lost 2 bases, with 19 bases between them. Germline V lookup: CDR1 MNHNS, CDR2 SASEGT. The CDR3 has 18 amino acids.

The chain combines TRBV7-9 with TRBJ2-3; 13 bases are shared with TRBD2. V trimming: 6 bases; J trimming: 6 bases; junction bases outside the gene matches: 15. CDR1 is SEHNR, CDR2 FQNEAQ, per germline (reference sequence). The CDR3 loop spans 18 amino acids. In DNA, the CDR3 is TGTGCCAGCAGTAAAACTAGCGGGGGGGCTCCATGGCTCGATACGCAGTATTTT. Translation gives CASSKTSGGAPWLDTQYF.

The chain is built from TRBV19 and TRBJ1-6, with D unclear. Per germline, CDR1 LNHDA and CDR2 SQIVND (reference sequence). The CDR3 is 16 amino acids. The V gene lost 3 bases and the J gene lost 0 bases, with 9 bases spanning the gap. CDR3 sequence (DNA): TGTGCCAGTAGTATTCAACAGAGCTCCTATAATTCACCCCTCCACTTT. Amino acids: CASSIQQSSYNSPLHF.

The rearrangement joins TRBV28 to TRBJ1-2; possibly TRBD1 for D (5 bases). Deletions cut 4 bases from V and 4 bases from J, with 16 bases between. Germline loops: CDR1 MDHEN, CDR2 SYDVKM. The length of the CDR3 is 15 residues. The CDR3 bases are TGTGCCAGCAGTTCCAGACGGAGGGGAGGCTATGGCTACACCTTC. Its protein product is CASSSRRRGGYGYTF.

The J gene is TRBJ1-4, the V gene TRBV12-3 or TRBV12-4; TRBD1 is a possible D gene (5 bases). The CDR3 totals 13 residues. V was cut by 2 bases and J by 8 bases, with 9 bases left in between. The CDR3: CASSLLGGEKLFF. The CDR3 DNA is TGTGCCAGCAGTTTATTGGGGGGAGAAAAACTGTTTTTT.

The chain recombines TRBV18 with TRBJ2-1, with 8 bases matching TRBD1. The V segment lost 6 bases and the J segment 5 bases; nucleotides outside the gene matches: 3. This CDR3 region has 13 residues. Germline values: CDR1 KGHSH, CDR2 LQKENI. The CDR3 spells CASSDRDHNEQFF. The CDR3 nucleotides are TGTGCCAGCTCGGACAGGGACCACAATGAGCAGTTCTTC.

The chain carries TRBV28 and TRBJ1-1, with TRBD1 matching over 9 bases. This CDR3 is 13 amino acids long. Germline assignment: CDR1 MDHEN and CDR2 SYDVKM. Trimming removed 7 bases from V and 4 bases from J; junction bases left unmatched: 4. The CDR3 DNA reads TGTGCCAGCAAGGGGACAGGGCGCACTGAAGCTTTCTTT. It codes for CASKGTGRTEAFF.

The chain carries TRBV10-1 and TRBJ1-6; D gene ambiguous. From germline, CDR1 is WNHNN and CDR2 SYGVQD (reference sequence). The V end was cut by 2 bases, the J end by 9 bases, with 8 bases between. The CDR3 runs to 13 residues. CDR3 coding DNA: TGCGCCAGCAGTGAGGGGAGTCTTTCACCCCTCCACTTT. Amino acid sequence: CASSEGSLSPLHF.